This T cell receptor (beta chain) appears in the sequencing data of a study of control samples from healthy donors and cancer patients. Germline assignment: CDR1 SGHRS and CDR2 YFSETQ. The CDR3 covers 14 residues. Trimming removed 2 bases from V and 0 bases from J, with 9 bases in between. In regard to this clone: Within the sample, other DNA sequences also encode this same CDR3.

Assay: immunoSEQ multiplex PCR; the TCRdb copy retains only in-frame clones and omits some. The data show 150,000 to 200,000 clones, around 90% seen once. The TCR comes from a man aged 30 to 45 in good health. The specimen was blood. The chain uses TRBV5-1 and TRBJ2-7, with D unresolved. CDR3 nucleotides: TGCGCCAGCAGCTTCGGGCAGCACTCCTACGAGCAGTACTTC. Its protein is CASSFGQHSYEQYF.